These T cell receptor beta chains were read from a single sample in a study of beta chain features in type 1 diabetes. Clones were sequenced by immunoSEQ multiplex PCR, and TCRdb holds only the in-frame ones, with some missing. The data hold about half a million clones, with about an eighth observed a single time. The source material was naive CD4+ T cells from blood. The receptor source for this set is a woman under 30 in good health. CDR3s include the opening cysteine and the closing phenylalanine or tryptophan. D genes are given only for firm matches. Size values are once, few and many counts, or a class for expanded clones, and some rows have none.

v_call	cdr3_length	clone_size	j_call	d_call	cdr3_aa	cdr3_nt
TRBV7-9	16	few	TRBJ2-2	NA	CASSLMPGRNTGELFF	TGTGCCAGCAGCTTAATGCCGGGACGTAACACCGGGGAGCTGTTTTTT
TRBV7-8	11	NA	TRBJ2-1	NA	CASSLLDEQFF	TGTGCCAGCAGCTTATTAGATGAGCAGTTCTTC
TRBV4-1	15	NA	TRBJ2-7	NA	CASSQEGTASYEQYF	TGCGCCAGCAGCCAAGAAGGAACCGCCTCCTACGAGCAGTACTTC
TRBV11-3	12	few	TRBJ2-3	NA	CASRGPDDTQYF	TGTGCCAGCCGCGGTCCCGACGATACGCAGTATTTT
TRBV7-8	17	few	TRBJ2-3	TRBD2	CASSLGYTSGSINTQYF	TGTGCCAGCAGCTTGGGCTACACTAGCGGGAGTATAAATACGCAGTATTTT
TRBV30	13	NA	TRBJ2-7	TRBD1	CAWSLPPGQLKYF	TGTGCCTGGAGTCTCCCCCCGGGACAGCTCAAGTACTTC
TRBV7-9	15	few	TRBJ2-7	TRBD1	CASSMEDRGSFEQYF	TGTGCCAGCAGCATGGAGGACAGGGGGAGTTTCGAGCAGTACTTC
TRBV4-1	18	NA	TRBJ2-3	TRBD2	CASSQGVIAGASTDTQYF	TGCGCCAGCAGCCAAGGGGTCATAGCGGGGGCTAGCACAGATACGCAGTATTTT
TRBV10-3	13	NA	TRBJ2-6	NA	CAIRSSGANVLTF	TGTGCCATCCGTTCGTCCGGGGCCAACGTCCTGACTTTC
TRBV5-1	14	few	TRBJ2-1	NA	CASSLETSYNEQFF	TGCGCCAGCAGCTTGGAGACCTCCTACAATGAGCAGTTCTTC
TRBV19	15	few	TRBJ2-1	TRBD2	CASSNLAGIYNEQFF	TGTGCCAGTAGTAATCTAGCGGGTATTTACAATGAGCAGTTCTTC
TRBV19	11	NA	TRBJ2-5	NA	CASSIRETQYF	TGTGCCAGTAGTATCCGTGAGACCCAGTACTTC
TRBV30	14	few	TRBJ1-2	TRBD1	CAWRDTGGSYGYTF	TGTGCCTGGAGAGACACAGGGGGCAGCTATGGCTACACCTTC
TRBV4-2	14	NA	TRBJ2-5	TRBD1	CASSSRDRGETQYF	TGTGCCAGCAGCTCCCGGGACAGGGGTGAGACCCAGTACTTC
TRBV30	13	few	TRBJ2-5	NA	CAWSGGPGETQYF	TGTGCCTGGAGTGGAGGGCCCGGGGAGACCCAGTACTTC
TRBV7-9	15	NA	TRBJ1-2	NA	CASSLNQGGAAGYTF	TGTGCCAGCAGCTTAAATCAGGGAGGAGCGGCTGGCTACACCTTC
TRBV5-6	14	NA	TRBJ1-5	NA	CASSLGQVSQPQHF	TGTGCCAGCAGCTTGGGACAGGTTAGTCAGCCCCAGCATTTT
TRBV9	15	NA	TRBJ1-2	NA	CASSATSRVDYGYTF	TGTGCCAGCAGCGCGACTTCCAGGGTTGACTATGGCTACACCTTC
TRBV5-4	17	few	TRBJ2-1	NA	CASSGTTSAISYNEQFF	TGTGCCAGCAGCGGGACGACTAGTGCGATCTCCTACAATGAGCAGTTCTTC
TRBV5-6	15	NA	TRBJ2-3	NA	CASSSVDSYTDTQYF	TGTGCCAGCAGCTCCGTCGACAGCTACACAGATACGCAGTATTTT
TRBV29-1	17	few	TRBJ1-2	NA	CSVVSGGTFGANYGYTF	TGCAGCGTTGTTAGCGGCGGGACGTTCGGAGCTAACTATGGCTACACCTTC
TRBV27	13	few	TRBJ1-1	NA	CASSRGRGSEAFF	TGTGCCAGCAGTCGGGGCAGGGGATCGGAAGCTTTCTTT
TRBV2	15	few	TRBJ1-6	NA	CASSEAVGVNSPLHF	TGTGCCAGCAGTGAAGCGGTGGGGGTAAACTCACCCCTCCACTTT
TRBV6-6	15	few	TRBJ2-1	NA	CASSPGQTAYNEQFF	TGTGCCAGCAGCCCCGGACAGACGGCCTACAATGAGCAGTTCTTC